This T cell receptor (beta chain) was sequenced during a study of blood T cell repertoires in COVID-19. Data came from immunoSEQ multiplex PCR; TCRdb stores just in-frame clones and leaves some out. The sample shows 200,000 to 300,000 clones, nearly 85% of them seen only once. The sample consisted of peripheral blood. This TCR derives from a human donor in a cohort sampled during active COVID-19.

The CDR3 is CASSFTFRDRDGTSQPQHF. CDR3 nucleotide sequence: TGTGCCAGCAGTTTTACGTTCCGGGACAGGGATGGAACAAGTCAGCCCCAGCATTTT. The chain recombines TRBV5-4 with TRBJ1-5; 9 positions match TRBD1. J was trimmed by 6 bases and V by 5 bases; bases with no gene match: 21. The V gene's germline CDR1 is SGHNT and CDR2 YYREEE (reference sequence). The CDR3 consists of 19 residues.